The source of this T cell receptor (beta chain) is a study of cytomegalovirus exposure and HLA in healthy donors. For the study at large: An early data release held tens of millions of unique TCRs from HLA-typed donors.

The CDR3 consists of 12 residues. The germline V gene encodes CDR1 SGHRS and CDR2 YFSETQ. Trimming stripped 2 bases from V and 8 bases from J, with 10 bases between. About this clone itself: Antigen: not known.

Points from the study as a whole: When the data were analyzed later, several of the most significant clusters appeared to be linked to common viral pathogens.

A multiplex PCR was run with 60 Vbeta primers and 13 Jbeta primers. Only in-frame clones appear in the TCRdb table, and some are missing; sequencing was by immunoSEQ multiplex PCR. The data show about 98,000 clones, with 55% to 75% seen just once and 2.5% held by the top ten. The sequenced sample consisted of PBMCs. This clonotype was obtained from a man between 50 and 59 years old in good health and CMV-seronegative. The chain combines TRBV5-1 with TRBJ1-1; weak D call: TRBD1 (5 bases). In DNA form, the CDR3 reads TGCGCCAGCAGCTTTTTGGGGGGAGAAGCTTTCTTT. Its translation is CASSFLGGEAFF.